One and the same sample provided the 13 T cell receptor beta chains below, sequenced in a study of control samples from healthy donors and cancer patients. Method: immunoSEQ multiplex PCR; TCRdb's copy keeps in-frame clones and lacks some. The repertoire has just over 50,000 clones, about 88% of them found once; the top ten carry approximately 40%. The sample was PBMCs. The receptors derive from a man in his fifties with head and neck cancer.

The chain combines TRBV5-6 with TRBJ2-3; 7 positions agree with TRBD2. The CDR3 has 16 residues. Germline V gives CDR1 SGHDT, CDR2 YYEEEE. Trimming removed 2 bases from V and 1 base from J; junction bases left unmatched: 7. CDR3: CASSFGGGWGTDTQYF. CDR3 in DNA: TGTGCCAGCAGCTTTGGGGGAGGGTGGGGCACAGATACGCAGTATTTT.

The chain couples TRBV29-1 to TRBJ2-1; 11 bases fit TRBD2. Trimming at V came to 6 bases and at J to 3 bases, leaving 7 bases not matched to a gene. Germline V gene data show CDR1 as SQVTM and CDR2 as ANQGSEA. This CDR3 is built from 15 residues. The CDR3 protein is CSVGGTSGNYNEQFF. CDR3 bases: TGCAGCGTGGGTGGGACTAGCGGTAACTACAATGAGCAGTTCTTC.

The rearrangement joins TRBV11-3 to TRBJ1-5; TRBD1 matches at 10 bases. CDR1 SGHNT and CDR2 YENEEA come from the germline V gene. The CDR3 is 17 amino acids. The J segment lost 5 bases and the V segment lost 5 bases, leaving 12 bases of the junction unmatched. CDR3 loop: CASSPQRQGARDQPQHF. CDR3 bases: TGTGCCAGCAGCCCCCAGAGACAGGGGGCGCGAGATCAGCCCCAGCATTTT.

The chain couples TRBV2 to TRBJ2-1; D possibly uses TRBD1 or TRBD2 (5 bases each). The germline gives CDR1 SNHLY, CDR2 FYNNEI. This CDR3 comprises 12 residues. Trimming cost V 6 bases and J 15 bases, with 18 bases left between them. The DNA of the CDR3 is TGTGCCAGCAGACCCTCCGGGACCAACGGGTTCTTC. Encoded protein: CASRPSGTNGFF.

The rearrangement joins TRBV5-1 to TRBJ1-5, with a possible D match to TRBD1 (6 bases). Germline V lookup: CDR1 SGHRS, CDR2 YFSETQ. This CDR3 comprises 14 residues. The ends were cut back, 5 bases at V and 4 bases at J, with 13 bases in the middle. The CDR3 reads CASRPGTSNQPQHF. CDR3 DNA: TGCGCCAGCAGACCCGGGACATCTAATCAGCCCCAGCATTTT. Full variable domain (outside the CDR3, taken from reference TRBV5-1 and TRBJ1-5): KAGVTQTPRYLIKTRGQQVTLSCSPISGHRSVSWYQQTPGQGLQFLFEYFSETQRNKGNFPGRFSGRQFSNSRSEMNVSTLELGDSALYLCASRPGTSNQPQHFGDGTRLSIL.

The chain joins TRBV7-3 to TRBJ2-2; maybe TRBD2 (5 bases). Germline V gene sequence: CDR1 SGHTA, CDR2 FQGTGA. The CDR3 has 16 residues. V lost 1 base and J lost 4, with 13 bases in between. This CDR3 is CASSLSPGSFTGELFF. CDR3 nucleotides: TGTGCCAGCAGCTTAAGCCCGGGGAGTTTCACCGGGGAGCTGTTTTTT.

As for this clone: Its ends do not fully match the called genes, so a read error is possible. The rearrangement uses TRBV25-1 and TRBJ1-4; no definite D call. The CDR3 is 13 residues long. Germline V gene data show CDR1 as MGHDK and CDR2 as SYGVNS. CDR3 sequence: CAGSSSTNEKLFF. The CDR3 nucleotides are TGTGCCGGCAGCAGTTCAACTAATGAAAAACTGTTTTTT.

This clone was detected only once. The V call is TRBV5-1, the J call TRBJ2-7, with 9 bases matching TRBD1. Germline CDR1 and CDR2: SGHRS and YFSETQ. J gave up 6 bases and V 4 bases, and 2 bases lay outside the gene matches. CDR3 length: 12 amino acids. The CDR3 DNA follows: TGCGCCAGCAGCGGACAGGGGCCCGAGCAGTACTTC. Amino acids: CASSGQGPEQYF.

The genes are TRBV30 and TRBJ2-7, with D tentatively TRBD1 (6 bases). Trimming shortened V by 0 bases and J by 0 bases, and 12 bases separated the two germline ends. The length of the CDR3 is 15 residues. Germline values: CDR1 GTSNPN, CDR2 SVGIG (reference sequence). CDR3 in DNA: TGTGCCTGGAGTGTACAAGGGGGTAGCTCCTACGAGCAGTACTTC. This translates into CAWSVQGGSSYEQYF.

The J gene is TRBJ2-7, the V gene TRBV18, with a tentative D call TRBD1 (6 bases). CDR1 is KGHSH, CDR2 LQKENI, per germline. V lost 0 bases and J lost 2, with 14 bases in between. This CDR3 is 16 amino acids long. CDR3: CASSPPVTRDTYEQYF. The CDR3 DNA sequence: TGTGCCAGCTCACCACCAGTGACGAGGGACACCTACGAGCAGTACTTC.

The chain recombines TRBV6-5 with TRBJ1-2; 10 nucleotides match TRBD1. This CDR3 region has 14 residues. Trimming removed 2 bases from V and 3 bases from J; junction bases left unmatched: 0. In germline, CDR1 is MNHEY, CDR2 SVGAGI. The CDR3 reads CASSYGTGDYGYTF. The CDR3 DNA sequence: TGTGCCAGCAGTTACGGGACAGGGGACTATGGCTACACCTTC.

This chain connects TRBV2 to TRBJ2-1; weak D call: TRBD1 (6 bases). In germline, CDR1 is SNHLY, CDR2 FYNNEI. This CDR3 comprises 15 residues. Between the trimmed V and J ends, which lost 7 bases and 4 bases, there was a span of 17 bases. The CDR3: CASTPPGVGYNEQFF. Here the CDR3 DNA reads TGTGCCAGCACCCCGCCAGGGGTAGGGTACAATGAGCAGTTCTTC.

The V and J genes are TRBV6-5 and TRBJ1-5, with D tentatively TRBD1 (5 bases). This CDR3 has 12 amino acids. The germline gives CDR1 MNHEY, CDR2 SVGAGI. Trimming cost V 6 bases and J 7 bases, with 10 bases left between them. The CDR3 loop reads CASRGPKQPQHF. The CDR3 nucleotides are TGTGCCAGCAGGGGGCCGAAGCAGCCCCAGCATTTT.